A selection of T cell receptor beta chains follows, all from one sample in a study of PD-1 blockade in classical Hodgkin lymphoma. Repertoires were generated with immunoSEQ multiplex PCR, while TCRdb's copy carries only in-frame clones and drops some. The table has approximately 45,000 clones, approximately 91% seen once; the top ten hold roughly 5.3%. Sequenced material: peripheral blood mononuclear cells (PBMCs). The origin of the receptors is a human donor with classical Hodgkin lymphoma. The CDR3 runs from the conserved cysteine through the conserved F or W. D genes are given only for firm matches. A clone size is listed for some rows: how often the clone was seen (once, few, many), or a class if it is expanded.

cdr3_nt	cdr3_aa	d_call	clone_size	j_call	v_call
TGTGCCAGCAGCCAAGAAAGCGGGAGGCCGAACACCGGGGAGCTGTTTTTT	CASSQESGRPNTGELFF	TRBD2	.	TRBJ2-2	TRBV4-2
TGCGCCAGCAGCTTCAGCGGGACGGCGAACACTGAAGCTTTCTTT	CASSFSGTANTEAFF	.	.	TRBJ1-1	TRBV5-1
TGTGCCAGCAGCGTAGGGCCAGCGGGAGCTTACAATGAGCAGTTCTTC	CASSVGPAGAYNEQFF	TRBD2	once	TRBJ2-1	TRBV9
TGTGCCAGCAGCTCAAATCCAGGTTTAGGGCTGACGGGTGAAGCTTTCTTT	CASSSNPGLGLTGEAFF	.	.	TRBJ1-1	TRBV7-2
TGTGCCAGCAGTTCATTGAGGACAGGGAATATCATGGGCACAGATACGCAGTATTTT	CASSSLRTGNIMGTDTQYF	TRBD1	.	TRBJ2-3	TRBV28
TGTGCCAGCCCCCGGGGGGGGGCCGGCGAGCAGTACTTC	CASPRGGAGEQYF	TRBD2	.	TRBJ2-7	TRBV18
TGTGCCAGCATCCCAGGGGACTCCCCGTCCTACGAGCAGTACTTC	CASIPGDSPSYEQYF	.	.	TRBJ2-7	TRBV7-9
TGTGCCAGCAGCCAAGGACTGGGGGGGGAGCAGTTCTTC	CASSQGLGGEQFF	TRBD2	.	TRBJ2-1	TRBV14
TGTGCCACCAGCACGGGCCCCCGAACAGGAGACCTCAAAGAGACCCAGTACTTC	CATSTGPRTGDLKETQYF	.	.	TRBJ2-5	TRBV15
TGTGCCAGCAGTCCCCAGGCGTCGGGAAACACCATATATTTT	CASSPQASGNTIYF	.	.	TRBJ1-3	TRBV6-1
TGTGCCAGCAGCGTAGGATGGGAGTTGGGCACTGAAGCTTTCTTT	CASSVGWELGTEAFF	.	.	TRBJ1-1	TRBV9
TGTGCCAGCAGCAGACCGGGGGGCCTTGAAGCTTTCTTT	CASSRPGGLEAFF	.	.	TRBJ1-1	TRBV27
TGTGCCAGCAGCGCCAGACCGGGGGATGAGCAGTTCTTC	CASSARPGDEQFF	.	.	TRBJ2-1	TRBV9
TGTGCCAGCAGCTCCTACGACCCTCGAGATACGCAGTATTTT	CASSSYDPRDTQYF	.	.	TRBJ2-3	TRBV11-2
TGTGCCAGCTCACCTAACACAGGGGGCGACTATGGCTACACCTTC	CASSPNTGGDYGYTF	TRBD1	.	TRBJ1-2	TRBV18
TGTGCCAGTAGTACGCCGGGGGGGCTGGAGACCCAGTACTTC	CASSTPGGLETQYF	TRBD2	once	TRBJ2-5	TRBV19
TGCGCCAGCAGCTTGCAGTGGGATAATTCACCCCTCCACTTT	CASSLQWDNSPLHF	.	.	TRBJ1-6	TRBV5-1
TGCGCCAGCAGCGAGGCCAGCTCTGGAAACACCATATATTTT	CASSEASSGNTIYF	.	.	TRBJ1-3	TRBV5-1
TGTGCCTGGAGAACAGGCCCTAAGGGTAATTCACCCCTCCACTTT	CAWRTGPKGNSPLHF	.	.	TRBJ1-6	TRBV30
TGTGCCAGCAGCTTGCCTAGCGGGAGGGCAGATACGCAGTATTTT	CASSLPSGRADTQYF	TRBD2	.	TRBJ2-3	TRBV5-5
TGCAGTGCTAGAATCGACTACGAGCAGTACTTC	CSARIDYEQYF	.	few	TRBJ2-7	TRBV20-1
TGTGCCAGCAGCGTAGGGAGCGGCCGCCCCAATACGCAGTATTTT	CASSVGSGRPNTQYF	.	.	TRBJ2-3	TRBV9
TGCGCCAGCAGCCCCACAGGGTCCGAACAGCCCCAGCATTTT	CASSPTGSEQPQHF	.	.	TRBJ1-5	TRBV5-1
TGTGCCAGCAGTCGGGGGACAGTTAGCACAGATACGCAGTATTTT	CASSRGTVSTDTQYF	.	once	TRBJ2-3	TRBV6-5
TGTGCCAGCAGTTGGCTCGAGGTGGGCACCGGGGAGCTGTTTTTT	CASSWLEVGTGELFF	.	.	TRBJ2-2	TRBV28
TGCGCCAGCAGTCTAGCGGGAATTACCCAAGAGACCCAGTACTTC	CASSLAGITQETQYF	TRBD2	.	TRBJ2-5	TRBV10-2
TGTGCCACCCGGGGAGGGGCCTACGAGCAGTACTTC	CATRGGAYEQYF	TRBD2	.	TRBJ2-7	TRBV11-2
TGTGCCAGCAGTACTAAGGGGGGCAACACCGGGGAGCTGTTTTTT	CASSTKGGNTGELFF	.	.	TRBJ2-2	TRBV2
TGCGCCAGCAGCTCCAACAGGGTTGGCTACACCTTC	CASSSNRVGYTF	.	.	TRBJ1-2	TRBV5-1
TGTGCCAGCTCACCAGGGACCCCCGCCGGGGCCAACGTCCTGACTTTC	CASSPGTPAGANVLTF	.	.	TRBJ2-6	TRBV18
TGTGCCTGGAAAAAAAGGGGACTCACGAACACCGGGGAGCTGTTTTTT	CAWKKRGLTNTGELFF	.	.	TRBJ2-2	TRBV30
TGCGCCAGCAGCCAAGAAAATGGTGGAAACACCATATATTTT	CASSQENGGNTIYF	.	.	TRBJ1-3	TRBV4-1
TGTGCCAGCAGCTATAGGCCCGGGCAGGGGGAAAAACTGTTTTTT	CASSYRPGQGEKLFF	.	.	TRBJ1-4	TRBV11-3
TGTGCCAGCAGTAACCCCCTCCGGGGTAAGACCCAGTACTTC	CASSNPLRGKTQYF	.	.	TRBJ2-5	TRBV28
TGTGCCAGCAGAAGGCTAGCGGGAACGGACGGGGAGCTGTTTTTT	CASRRLAGTDGELFF	TRBD2	.	TRBJ2-2	TRBV2
TGTGCCAGCAGCTTAGAGAATTTAGATACGCAGTATTTT	CASSLENLDTQYF	.	.	TRBJ2-3	TRBV7-2
TGTGCCAGCAGCCTTGGGTTTAGCGGGACCCACGAGCAGTACTTC	CASSLGFSGTHEQYF	TRBD2	once	TRBJ2-7	TRBV27
TGTGCCAGCAGTGAAAACAGGTGGAGGGGTACCACTGAAGCTTTCTTT	CASSENRWRGTTEAFF	.	.	TRBJ1-1	TRBV6-1
TGTGCCAGCAGTAAAGGGCCTACCTATGGCTACACCTTC	CASSKGPTYGYTF	.	.	TRBJ1-2	TRBV27
TGTGCCAGTAGTATTGGTGGAGGGGGGGATACGCAGTATTTT	CASSIGGGGDTQYF	.	.	TRBJ2-3	TRBV19
TGTGCCAGCAGCTTAGGGCAGGTAGTCGGGGAGCTGTTTTTT	CASSLGQVVGELFF	.	.	TRBJ2-2	TRBV7-3
TGTGCCAGCAGCCGGACAGGTTCGGGAAGGTACTTC	CASSRTGSGRYF	TRBD1	once	TRBJ2-7	TRBV2
TGTGCCAGCAGCTTACGTGGGCTGATGGGATTGAACACTGAAGCTTTCTTT	CASSLRGLMGLNTEAFF	.	once	TRBJ1-1	TRBV13
TGTGCCAGCAGCCCAAGGACAGGGTTTGGTCTCGAGACCCCAGATACGCAGTATTTT	CASSPRTGFGLETPDTQYF	TRBD1	.	TRBJ2-3	TRBV11-2
TGTGCCAGCTCACCACGGGGACTAGACTTAGGCGCCGATGAGCAGTTCTTC	CASSPRGLDLGADEQFF	TRBD2	.	TRBJ2-1	TRBV18
TGCAGCGTCCAGGGGCCTGAAGCTTTCTTT	CSVQGPEAFF	.	few	TRBJ1-1	TRBV29-1
TGTGCCAGCAGCGTAGTAGGGACAGGGGTCACCGGGGAGCTGTTTTTT	CASSVVGTGVTGELFF	TRBD1	.	TRBJ2-2	TRBV9
TGTGCCAGCAGTGACGGGGGGGAGGGCCTCGACGAGCAGTACTTC	CASSDGGEGLDEQYF	TRBD2	.	TRBJ2-7	TRBV6-4